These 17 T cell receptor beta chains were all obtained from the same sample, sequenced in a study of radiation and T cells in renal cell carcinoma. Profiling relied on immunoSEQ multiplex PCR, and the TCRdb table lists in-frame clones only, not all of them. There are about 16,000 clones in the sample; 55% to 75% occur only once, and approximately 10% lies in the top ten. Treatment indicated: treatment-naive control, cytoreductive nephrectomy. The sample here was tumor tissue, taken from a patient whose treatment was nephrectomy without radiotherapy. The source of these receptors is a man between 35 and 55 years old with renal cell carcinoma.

CDR3 sequence reads: CASSGGQGGSYEQYF. The CDR3, as DNA: TGTGCCAGCAGCGGGGGACAGGGTGGCTCCTACGAGCAGTACTTC. The gene calls are TRBV6-5 and TRBJ2-7, with TRBD1 matching 9 bases. With V trimmed by 6 bases and J by 0 bases, 6 bases remained unmatched. This CDR3 is built from 15 residues. The germline V gene encodes CDR1 MNHEY and CDR2 SVGAGI.

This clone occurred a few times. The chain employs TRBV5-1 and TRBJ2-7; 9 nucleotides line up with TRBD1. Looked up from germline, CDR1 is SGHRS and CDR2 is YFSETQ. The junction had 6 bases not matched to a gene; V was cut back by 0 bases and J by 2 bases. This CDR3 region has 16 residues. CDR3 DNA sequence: TGCGCCAGCAGCTTGGAAGGGACAGGGTCCCCCTACGAGCAGTACTTC. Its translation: CASSLEGTGSPYEQYF. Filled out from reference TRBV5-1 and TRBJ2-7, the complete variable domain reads KAGVTQTPRYLIKTRGQQVTLSCSPISGHRSVSWYQQTPGQGLQFLFEYFSETQRNKGNFPGRFSGRQFSNSRSEMNVSTLELGDSALYLCASSLEGTGSPYEQYFGPGTRLTVT.

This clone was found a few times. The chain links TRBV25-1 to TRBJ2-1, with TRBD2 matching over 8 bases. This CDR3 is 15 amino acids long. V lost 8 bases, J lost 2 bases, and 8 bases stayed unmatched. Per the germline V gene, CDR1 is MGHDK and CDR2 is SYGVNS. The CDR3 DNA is TGTGCCAGCTCGGCGGCGGGGGGTACCTACAATGAGCAGTTCTTC. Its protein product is CASSAAGGTYNEQFF.

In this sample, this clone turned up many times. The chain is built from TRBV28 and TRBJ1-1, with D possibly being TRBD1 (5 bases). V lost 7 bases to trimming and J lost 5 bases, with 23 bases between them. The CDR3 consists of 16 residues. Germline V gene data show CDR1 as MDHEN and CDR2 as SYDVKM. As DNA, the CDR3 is TGTGCCAGCACGCTGGGGTCCAGGGTTGAGAGAACTGAAGCTTTCTTT. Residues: CASTLGSRVERTEAFF.

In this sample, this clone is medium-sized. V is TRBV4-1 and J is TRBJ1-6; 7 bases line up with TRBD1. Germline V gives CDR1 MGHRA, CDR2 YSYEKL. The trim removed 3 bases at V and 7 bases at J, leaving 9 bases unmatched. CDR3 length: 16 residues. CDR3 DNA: TGCGCCAGCAGCCAGCCATCCGGGACAGACAATTCACCCCTCCACTTT. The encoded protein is CASSQPSGTDNSPLHF.

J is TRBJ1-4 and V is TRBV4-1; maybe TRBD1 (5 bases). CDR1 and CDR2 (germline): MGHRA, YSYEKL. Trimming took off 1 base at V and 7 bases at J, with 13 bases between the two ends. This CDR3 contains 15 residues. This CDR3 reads CASSQVGGGSEKLFF. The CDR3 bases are TGCGCCAGCAGCCAAGTGGGGGGTGGAAGTGAAAAACTGTTTTTT.

The CDR3 protein is CASSLDSGGYGYTF. The CDR3 DNA reads as TGTGCCAGCAGCTTAGACTCAGGGGGGTATGGCTACACCTTC. This chain links TRBV7-8 with TRBJ1-2; 7 bases align to TRBD1. CDR3 size: 14 residues. CDR1 and CDR2 (germline): SGHVS, FQNEAQ. J gave up 5 bases and V 1 base, and 4 bases lay outside the gene matches.

CDR3 DNA: TGTGCCAGCAGTTTCCTCGGGACTGGGGGAGATACGCAGTATTTT. It is translated as CASSFLGTGGDTQYF. V and J are TRBV7-2 and TRBJ2-3; TRBD2 might be the D (6 bases). Germline CDR1 reads SGHTA; CDR2 reads FQGNSA. The CDR3 runs 15 residues. V lost 6 bases to trimming and J lost 5 bases, with 18 bases between them.

DNA of the CDR3: TGTGCCAGCAGTGACAGGGAGGACAATGAGCAGTTCTTC. Its protein product is CASSDREDNEQFF. The gene calls are TRBV6-4 and TRBJ2-1; TRBD2 might be the D (6 bases). CDR3 size: 13 residues. The germline V gene has CDR1 MRHNA and CDR2 SNTAGT. V was clipped by 2 bases and J by 5 bases, with 7 bases between them.

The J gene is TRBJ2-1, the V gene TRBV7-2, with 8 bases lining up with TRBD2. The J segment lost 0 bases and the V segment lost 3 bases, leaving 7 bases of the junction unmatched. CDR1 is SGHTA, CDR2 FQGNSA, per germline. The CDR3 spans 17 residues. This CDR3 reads CASSLGGGISSYNEQFF. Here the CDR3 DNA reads TGTGCCAGCAGCTTGGGCGGGGGGATAAGCTCCTACAATGAGCAGTTCTTC. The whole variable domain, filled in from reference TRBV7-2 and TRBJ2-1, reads GAGVSQSPSNKVTEKGKDVELRCDPISGHTALYWYRQSLGQGLEFLIYFQGNSAPDKSGLPSDRFSAERTGGSVSTLTIQRTQQEDSAVYLCASSLGGGISSYNEQFFGPGTRLTVL.

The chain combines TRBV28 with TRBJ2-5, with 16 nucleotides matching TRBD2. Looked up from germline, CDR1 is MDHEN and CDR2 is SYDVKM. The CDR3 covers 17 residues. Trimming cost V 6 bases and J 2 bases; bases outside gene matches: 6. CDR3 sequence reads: CASRAGTSGGVQETQYF. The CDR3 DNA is TGTGCCAGCAGGGCTGGGACTAGCGGGGGGGTACAAGAGACCCAGTACTTC.

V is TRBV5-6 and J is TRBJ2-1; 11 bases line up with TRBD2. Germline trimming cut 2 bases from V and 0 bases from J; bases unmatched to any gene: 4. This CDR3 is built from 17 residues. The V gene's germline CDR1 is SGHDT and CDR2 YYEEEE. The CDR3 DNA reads TGTGCCAGCAGCTTTAGCGGGGGGGTTCTCTCCTACAATGAGCAGTTCTTC. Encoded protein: CASSFSGGVLSYNEQFF.

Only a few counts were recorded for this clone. The CDR3 DNA follows: TGTGCCATCAGTGACCCCCCGGGGGGGGAGTATGGCTACACCTTC. It yields the protein CAISDPPGGEYGYTF. V gene TRBV10-3 combines with J gene TRBJ1-2; tentative D call: TRBD1 (5 bases). Germline loops: CDR1 ENHRY, CDR2 SYGVKD. V gave up 3 bases and J gave up 5 bases, with 16 bases separating them. The CDR3 sequence is 15 residues long.

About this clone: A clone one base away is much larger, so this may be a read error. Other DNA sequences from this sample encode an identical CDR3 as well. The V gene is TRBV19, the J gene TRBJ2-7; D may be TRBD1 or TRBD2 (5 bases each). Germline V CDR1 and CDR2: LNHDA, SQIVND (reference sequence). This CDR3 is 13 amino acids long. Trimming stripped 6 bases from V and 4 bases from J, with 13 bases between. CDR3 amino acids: CASSPGLGYEQYF. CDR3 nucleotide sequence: TGTGCCAGTAGCCCGGGGCTGGGGTACGAGCAGTACTTC.

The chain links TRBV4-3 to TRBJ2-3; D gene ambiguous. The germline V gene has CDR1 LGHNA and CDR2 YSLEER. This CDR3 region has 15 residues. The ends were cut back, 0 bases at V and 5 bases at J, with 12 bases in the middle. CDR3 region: CASSQDHGSGDTQYF. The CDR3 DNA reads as TGCGCCAGCAGCCAAGATCACGGGTCCGGAGATACGCAGTATTTT.

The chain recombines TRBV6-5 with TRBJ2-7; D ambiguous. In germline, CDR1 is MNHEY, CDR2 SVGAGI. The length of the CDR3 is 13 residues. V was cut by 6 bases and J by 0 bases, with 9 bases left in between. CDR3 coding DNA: TGTGCCAGCAGACTGACGGTCTCCTACGAGCAGTACTTC. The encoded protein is CASRLTVSYEQYF.

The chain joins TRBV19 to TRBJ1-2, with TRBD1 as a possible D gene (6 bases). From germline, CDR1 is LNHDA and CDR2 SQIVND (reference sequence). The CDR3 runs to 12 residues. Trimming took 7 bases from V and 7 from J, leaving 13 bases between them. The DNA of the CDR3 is TGTGCCAGTATGGGGCAGGGGTCTGGCTACACCTTC. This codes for CASMGQGSGYTF.